The next 9 T cell receptor beta chains were all read from a single sample in a study of TIL therapy for anti-PD-1-resistant metastatic lung cancer. The libraries were made with immunoSEQ v3. Measured with immunoSEQ multiplex PCR; TCRdb has only the in-frame clones, and not every one. The sample lists 35,000 or so clones; more than 60% were seen once. Time point of the sample: pre-treatment sample, taken before nivolumab and TIL therapy. The source material was blood, sampled at baseline. Receptors originate from a person aged 30 to 80 with non-small cell lung cancer.

The chain carries TRBV6-1 and TRBJ1-1, with 7 bases fitting TRBD1. Trimming took 3 bases from V and 5 from J; bases not matched to a gene: 6. The germline gives CDR1 MNHNS, CDR2 SASEGT. The CDR3 runs to 14 residues. In nucleotides, the CDR3 is TGTGCCAGCAGTGAGTGGGGACAGAGAACTGAAGCTTTCTTT. It specifies CASSEWGQRTEAFF.

Only a few counts were recorded for this clone. The chain couples TRBV30 to TRBJ1-3; no clear D. Trimming took off 1 base at V and 0 bases at J, with 16 bases between the two ends. The germline gives CDR1 GTSNPN, CDR2 SVGIG (reference sequence). The CDR3 extends over 17 amino acids. The CDR3 here is CAWSATASASSGNTIYF. CDR3 bases: TGTGCCTGGAGTGCCACCGCGTCGGCGAGCTCTGGAAACACCATATATTTT.

This clone showed up just a few times. The chain uses TRBV21-1 and TRBJ2-7; no DNA check was done on the table's D call, TRBD1. TRBV21-1 is an annotated pseudogene. The CDR3 has 15 residues. The DNA for the CDR3 is TGTGCCAGCAACTTCGACCAACAGGGGTCGGGGGAGCAGTACTTC. Amino acids: CASNFDQQGSGEQYF.

This clone was recorded once. V usage is TRBV4-3 and J usage is TRBJ2-3; D gene ambiguous. Germline values: CDR1 LGHNA, CDR2 YSLEER. V was cut by 0 bases and J by 7 bases, with 11 bases left in between. The CDR3 loop spans 14 amino acids. The CDR3 DNA reads TGCGCCAGCAGCCAAGACCGGGTGGGGTATACGCAGTATTTT. Its translation is CASSQDRVGYTQYF.

The chain uses TRBV7-2 and TRBJ2-1; TRBD2 might be the D (5 bases). The CDR3 has 18 amino acids. Germline lookup yields CDR1 SGHTA and CDR2 FQGNSA. Trimming removed 3 bases at V and 3 bases at J, with 21 bases between. The CDR3 is CASSLTGIANKNYNEQFF. For the CDR3, the DNA is TGTGCCAGCAGCTTGACCGGGATAGCGAACAAAAACTACAATGAGCAGTTCTTC. Variable domain in full (rest from reference TRBV7-2 and TRBJ2-1): GAGVSQSPSNKVTEKGKDVELRCDPISGHTALYWYRQSLGQGLEFLIYFQGNSAPDKSGLPSDRFSAERTGGSVSTLTIQRTQQEDSAVYLCASSLTGIANKNYNEQFFGPGTRLTVL.

This clone came up once. This sequence joins TRBV2 and TRBJ1-5; D is undetermined. The germline V gene encodes CDR1 SNHLY and CDR2 FYNNEI. The length of the CDR3 is 13 residues. V was pared by 1 base and J by 4 bases, with 5 bases between. The CDR3 DNA follows: TGTGCCAGCAGTGAAGATTTGAATCAGCCCCAGCATTTT. Translation gives CASSEDLNQPQHF.

The chain joins TRBV15 to TRBJ1-1; tentative D call: TRBD1 (6 bases). V lost 4 bases and J lost 1, with 16 bases in between. The V gene's germline CDR1 is LNHNV and CDR2 YYDKDF (reference sequence). There are 16 residues in the CDR3. The CDR3, as DNA: TGTGCCACCAGCAAAGGACCGGGACAAGAGAACACTGAAGCTTTCTTT. Amino acid sequence: CATSKGPGQENTEAFF.

This clone was counted only a few times. The J gene is TRBJ1-1, the V gene TRBV6-1; D unclear. Trimming removed 2 bases from V and 2 bases from J, with 12 bases in between. CDR1 is MNHNS, CDR2 SASEGT, per germline. The CDR3 covers 15 residues. CDR3 DNA sequence: TGTGCCAGCAGTGAATGGTCCAGAGTAAACACTGAAGCTTTCTTT. Translation: CASSEWSRVNTEAFF.

The chain carries TRBV29-1 and TRBJ2-7; 9 nucleotides match TRBD1. The CDR3 length is 14 residues. Germline assignment: CDR1 SQVTM and CDR2 ANQGSEA. The ends lost 4 bases at V and 5 bases at J; junction bases unmatched: 9. Written as DNA, the CDR3 is TGCAGCGTTGCAGGGGACAGGGTTCCCAACGAGCAGTACTTC. It yields the protein CSVAGDRVPNEQYF.